The sample holds many counts of the clone carrying this TCR beta chain. This sample was taken from a study of early T cells in non-severe SARS-CoV-2 infection. The TCR library protocol attached unique molecular identifiers to the individual cDNA molecules. TCRdb reanalysed the 5' RACE reads using MiXCR and keeps one entry per CDR3 protein. The sample has about 50,000 distinct CDR3 sequences; roughly 13% are singletons. The sequenced sample was whole blood. This clonotype originated in an adult who was a healthcare worker with PCR-confirmed SARS-CoV-2 infection or an uninfected control (not recorded which).

The CDR3 sequence: CASSPSGGTGELFF. The CDR3 DNA sequence: TGCGCCAGCAGCCCCTCGGGGGGGACCGGGGAGCTGTTTTTT. This chain links TRBV5-1 with TRBJ2-2, with 8 bases fitting TRBD2. The V gene end was trimmed by 4 bases and the J gene end by 5 bases; junction bases not matched to a gene: 4. In germline, CDR1 is SGHRS, CDR2 YFSETQ. This CDR3 spans 14 amino acids.